This T cell receptor (beta chain) was found in a study of patients and donors after allogeneic stem cell transplantation. This clonotype has just a few counts. The CDR3 spans 16 residues. Trimming removed 4 bases from V and 5 bases from J; junction bases left unmatched: 9. Germline V lookup: CDR1 SGHNT, CDR2 YENEEA. A single record per CDR3 protein comes from TCRdb applying MiXCR to the RT-PCR reads. Here the sample spans about 410,000 distinct CDR3 sequences, under 20% being singletons. Input material: blood, either unsorted or a sorted T cell fraction (not recorded which). V usage is TRBV11-3 and J usage is TRBJ2-1; 9 nucleotides agree with TRBD1. This TCR was recovered from a human donor who was either an allogeneic HSCT recipient or a stem cell or donor lymphocyte infusion donor (not recorded which). It is not recorded whose cells these are; they may come from a transplant donor. The CDR3 reads CASSSLPGTGNNEQFF. The CDR3 bases are TGTGCCAGCAGCTCACTTCCGGGGACAGGGAACAATGAGCAGTTCTTC.